This T cell receptor (beta chain) was sequenced for a study of CD8 T cells in ankylosing spondylitis. The germline V and J ends were trimmed by 3 bases and 8 bases, with 13 bases remaining between them. The CDR3 covers 13 residues. Germline assignment: CDR1 KGHSH and CDR2 LQKENI. This clonotype was counted at least ten times. Each CDR3 protein is one row after TCRdb ran MiXCR on the 5' RACE reads. Here the sample spans about 250,000 distinct CDR3 sequences, over 7% being singletons. The chain uses TRBV18 and TRBJ1-2, with unresolved D. The material sequenced was blood, either unsorted or a sorted T cell fraction (not recorded which). This TCR was recovered from a female donor with ankylosing spondylitis or in good health (not recorded which). Here the CDR3 DNA reads TGTGCCAGCTCACCCTGGGTTCAGGAGGGCTACACCTTC. Encoded protein: CASSPWVQEGYTF.